Listed below are T cell receptor beta chains from one sample, sequenced in a study of vaccination and CD4 T cells after COVID-19. No antigens are known for them. TCRdb reanalysed the PCR reads using MiXCR and keeps one entry per CDR3 protein. In the table there are about 13,000 distinct CDR3 sequences, 45% to 65% of which are singletons. Sample: CD4+ T cells from blood, cultured in vitro. Every receptor here comes from a human donor who had recovered from COVID-19. The CDR3 runs from the conserved cysteine through the conserved F or W.

j_call,v_call,cdr3_aa
TRBJ1-5,TRBV24-1,CATNAARDQPQHF
TRBJ2-4,TRBV12-3/TRBV12-4,CASSLGGGIQYF
TRBJ2-7,TRBV7-9,CASSPSQGLREQYF
TRBJ1-1,TRBV15,CATSRARRDDTEAFF
TRBJ2-7,TRBV19,CASSMGDRSSYEQYF
TRBJ2-5,TRBV7-6,CASSLGTLLGAQYF
TRBJ2-4,TRBV6-5,CASSYLADREGIQYF
TRBJ2-5,TRBV10-3,CAISGQGETQYF
TRBJ1-4,TRBV7-9,CASSDTTNEKLFF
TRBJ2-7,TRBV18,CASSSDIIVEQYF
TRBJ2-5,TRBV5-1,CASSRAGQETQYF
TRBJ2-1,TRBV20-1,CSASDYNEQFF
TRBJ2-3,TRBV25-1,CASSEIQESTDTQYF
TRBJ2-2,TRBV6-5,CASSSPRGGGPGELFF